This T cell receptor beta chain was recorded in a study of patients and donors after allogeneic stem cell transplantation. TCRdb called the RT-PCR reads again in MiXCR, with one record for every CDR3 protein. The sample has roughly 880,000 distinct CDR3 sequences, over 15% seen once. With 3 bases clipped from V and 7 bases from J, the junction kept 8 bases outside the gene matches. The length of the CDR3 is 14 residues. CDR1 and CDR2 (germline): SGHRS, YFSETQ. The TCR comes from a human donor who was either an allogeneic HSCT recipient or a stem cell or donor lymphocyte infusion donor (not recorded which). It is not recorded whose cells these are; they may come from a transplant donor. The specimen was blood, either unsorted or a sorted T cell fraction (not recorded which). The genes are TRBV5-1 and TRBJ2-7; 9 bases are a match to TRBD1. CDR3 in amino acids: CASSWGTGTGEQYF. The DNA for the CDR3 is TGCGCCAGCAGCTGGGGGACAGGGACGGGTGAGCAGTACTTC.